Listed below are T cell receptor beta chains from one sample, sequenced in a study of identical twins. One entry per CDR3 protein, called by TCRdb with MiXCR from the 5' RACE reads. The sample holds over 600,000 distinct CDR3 sequences, around 20% seen once. This sample was shared with a second study, whose subject was T cells expressing NK-cell markers.

Sequenced: PBMCs. The receptor set was obtained from a woman younger than 30 in good health. CDR3s include the opening cysteine and the closing phenylalanine or tryptophan. D genes are given only for firm matches. Clone size is stated in some rows and not others, as once, few, many or a class when expanded.

abundance: few
j_gene: TRBJ2-3
d_gene: TRBD1
v_gene: TRBV12-5
CDR3aa: CASGQTGVDTDTQYF
CDR3nt: TGTGCTAGTGGACAGACAGGGGTGGACACAGATACGCAGTATTTT

abundance: -
j_gene: TRBJ2-1
d_gene: -
v_gene: TRBV20-1
CDR3aa: CSARGFRIRYNEQFF
CDR3nt: TGCAGTGCTAGAGGCTTCCGAATCCGGTACAATGAGCAGTTCTTC

abundance: -
j_gene: TRBJ2-3
d_gene: TRBD2
v_gene: TRBV5-1
CDR3aa: CASSLVLAGASSTDTQYF
CDR3nt: TGCGCCAGCAGCTTGGTGCTAGCGGGGGCCTCTAGCACAGATACGCAGTATTTT

abundance: -
j_gene: TRBJ2-3
d_gene: -
v_gene: TRBV10-3
CDR3aa: CATRAEGTQYF
CDR3nt: TGTGCCACCCGAGCGGAGGGTACGCAGTATTTT

abundance: few
j_gene: TRBJ2-1
d_gene: TRBD2
v_gene: TRBV6-1
CDR3aa: CASSERLAGAGNEQFF
CDR3nt: TGTGCCAGCAGTGAAAGACTAGCGGGAGCCGGGAATGAGCAGTTCTTC

abundance: many
j_gene: TRBJ2-6
d_gene: -
v_gene: TRBV27
CDR3aa: CASRSTGTGANVLTF
CDR3nt: TGTGCCAGCAGATCCACAGGGACAGGGGCCAACGTCCTGACTTTC

abundance: -
j_gene: TRBJ2-1
d_gene: -
v_gene: TRBV20-1
CDR3aa: CSARDPGLNEQFF
CDR3nt: TGCAGTGCTAGAGATCCAGGGTTGAATGAGCAGTTCTTC

abundance: -
j_gene: TRBJ2-2
d_gene: TRBD2
v_gene: TRBV7-2
CDR3aa: CASRPGGSGYTGELFF
CDR3nt: TGTGCCAGCAGACCCGGGGGGAGCGGATACACCGGGGAGCTGTTTTTT

abundance: few
j_gene: TRBJ1-2
d_gene: TRBD1
v_gene: TRBV20-1
CDR3aa: CSATGQGADYGYTF
CDR3nt: TGCAGTGCGACTGGACAGGGGGCGGACTATGGCTACACCTTC

abundance: -
j_gene: TRBJ2-5
d_gene: -
v_gene: TRBV9
CDR3aa: CASSPRGGWETQYF
CDR3nt: TGTGCCAGCAGCCCGAGAGGAGGCTGGGAGACCCAGTACTTC

abundance: -
j_gene: TRBJ2-6
d_gene: -
v_gene: TRBV6-5
CDR3aa: CASSYRDGGIPGANVLTF
CDR3nt: TGTGCCAGCAGTTACCGGGACGGGGGAATTCCTGGGGCCAACGTCCTGACTTTC

abundance: few
j_gene: TRBJ2-5
d_gene: TRBD1
v_gene: TRBV7-2
CDR3aa: CASSFQTGAKETQYF
CDR3nt: TGTGCCAGCAGCTTCCAGACAGGGGCAAAGGAGACCCAGTACTTC

abundance: few
j_gene: TRBJ2-7
d_gene: -
v_gene: TRBV12-3/TRBV12-4
CDR3aa: CASTLQGYEQYF
CDR3nt: TGTGCCAGCACCCTACAGGGCTACGAGCAGTACTTC

abundance: -
j_gene: TRBJ2-7
d_gene: -
v_gene: TRBV25-1
CDR3aa: CASSEYSKSSYEQYF
CDR3nt: TGTGCCAGCAGTGAATATAGTAAATCCTCCTACGAGCAGTACTTC

abundance: -
j_gene: TRBJ1-5
d_gene: -
v_gene: TRBV10-3
CDR3aa: CAITQSSNQPQHF
CDR3nt: TGTGCCATCACGCAGAGTAGCAATCAGCCCCAGCATTTT

abundance: few
j_gene: TRBJ1-4
d_gene: TRBD1
v_gene: TRBV7-3
CDR3aa: CASSRSQTGDNEKLFF
CDR3nt: TGTGCCAGCAGCAGAAGCCAGACAGGGGATAATGAAAAACTGTTTTTT

abundance: few
j_gene: TRBJ2-7
d_gene: -
v_gene: TRBV3-1
CDR3aa: CASSQVGAYEQYF
CDR3nt: TGTGCCAGCAGCCAAGTAGGAGCGTACGAGCAGTACTTC

abundance: many
j_gene: TRBJ2-2
d_gene: -
v_gene: TRBV5-1
CDR3aa: CASSLAQGSGELFF
CDR3nt: TGCGCCAGCAGCTTGGCCCAGGGTTCCGGGGAGCTGTTTTTT

abundance: many
j_gene: TRBJ2-2
d_gene: -
v_gene: TRBV20-1
CDR3aa: CSARDGGTGELFF
CDR3nt: TGCAGTGCTAGGGACGGAGGCACCGGGGAGCTGTTTTTT

abundance: -
j_gene: TRBJ2-7
d_gene: TRBD2
v_gene: TRBV5-6
CDR3aa: CAGRLAGSDEQYF
CDR3nt: TGTGCCGGTCGCCTAGCGGGATCTGACGAGCAGTACTTC

abundance: -
j_gene: TRBJ2-2
d_gene: TRBD2
v_gene: TRBV9
CDR3aa: CASTRSGNQLFF
CDR3nt: TGTGCCAGCACCCGTAGCGGGAACCAGCTGTTTTTT

abundance: -
j_gene: TRBJ2-7
d_gene: -
v_gene: TRBV5-5
CDR3aa: CASSFSRREQYF
CDR3nt: TGTGCCAGCAGCTTCTCTCGCCGCGAGCAGTACTTC

abundance: -
j_gene: TRBJ2-1
d_gene: TRBD2
v_gene: TRBV7-2
CDR3aa: CASSFSGGAHNEQFF
CDR3nt: TGTGCCAGCAGCTTTAGCGGGGGGGCTCACAATGAGCAGTTCTTC

abundance: few
j_gene: TRBJ2-7
d_gene: TRBD2
v_gene: TRBV5-6
CDR3aa: CASSWGSGISYEQYF
CDR3nt: TGTGCCAGCAGCTGGGGTAGCGGGATCTCCTACGAGCAGTACTTC

abundance: -
j_gene: TRBJ2-7
d_gene: -
v_gene: TRBV5-1
CDR3aa: CASRDVDEQYF
CDR3nt: TGCGCCAGCCGGGACGTTGACGAGCAGTACTTC

abundance: -
j_gene: TRBJ1-2
d_gene: TRBD1
v_gene: TRBV20-1
CDR3aa: CSASSNRGGGYTF
CDR3nt: TGCAGTGCTTCATCAAACAGGGGTGGCGGCTACACCTTC

abundance: few
j_gene: TRBJ1-6
d_gene: TRBD1
v_gene: TRBV20-1
CDR3aa: CSARGQLNSPLHF
CDR3nt: TGCAGTGCCCGGGGACAGCTGAATTCACCCCTCCACTTT

abundance: few
j_gene: TRBJ2-1
d_gene: TRBD2
v_gene: TRBV29-1
CDR3aa: CSVVSGTYSYNEQFF
CDR3nt: TGCAGCGTTGTTAGCGGGACCTACTCCTACAATGAGCAGTTCTTC

abundance: -
j_gene: TRBJ1-1
d_gene: -
v_gene: TRBV29-1
CDR3aa: CSALSRSEAFF
CDR3nt: TGCAGCGCTCTGAGTCGCAGTGAAGCTTTCTTT

abundance: -
j_gene: TRBJ2-1
d_gene: -
v_gene: TRBV7-9
CDR3aa: CASSTLKGGVLNEQFF
CDR3nt: TGTGCCAGCAGCACATTAAAGGGGGGAGTCTTAAATGAGCAGTTCTTC

abundance: -
j_gene: TRBJ2-5
d_gene: TRBD2
v_gene: TRBV10-3
CDR3aa: CAISPSGSEETQYF
CDR3nt: TGTGCCATCAGCCCCAGCGGGAGCGAGGAGACCCAGTACTTC

abundance: -
j_gene: TRBJ2-1
d_gene: TRBD2
v_gene: TRBV6-1
CDR3aa: CASSPPGGRPPVDEQFF
CDR3nt: TGTGCCAGCAGTCCCCCGGGAGGACGCCCCCCTGTGGATGAGCAGTTCTTC

abundance: -
j_gene: TRBJ2-7
d_gene: -
v_gene: TRBV6-2/TRBV6-3
CDR3aa: CASRGLIPYEQYF
CDR3nt: TGTGCCAGCAGAGGACTGATCCCCTACGAGCAGTACTTC

abundance: -
j_gene: TRBJ2-5
d_gene: TRBD2
v_gene: TRBV6-5
CDR3aa: CASSYRLAGGGRETQYF
CDR3nt: TGTGCCAGCAGTTACCGACTAGCGGGAGGGGGGAGGGAGACCCAGTACTTC

abundance: -
j_gene: TRBJ1-1
d_gene: TRBD1
v_gene: TRBV29-1
CDR3aa: CSVERDRGRVAFF
CDR3nt: TGCAGCGTTGAAAGGGACAGGGGGCGAGTAGCTTTCTTT

abundance: -
j_gene: TRBJ2-3
d_gene: -
v_gene: TRBV20-1
CDR3aa: CSASGGRGDTQYF
CDR3nt: TGCAGTGCTAGCGGGGGCCGGGGCGATACGCAGTATTTT

abundance: -
j_gene: TRBJ2-3
d_gene: TRBD2
v_gene: TRBV6-1
CDR3aa: CASGIAGGTDTQYF
CDR3nt: TGTGCCAGCGGGATAGCGGGGGGGACAGATACGCAGTATTTT

abundance: -
j_gene: TRBJ2-2
d_gene: -
v_gene: TRBV12-3/TRBV12-4
CDR3aa: CASSLMRQDRRGSTGELFF
CDR3nt: TGTGCCAGCAGTTTAATGCGACAGGATCGAAGAGGATCCACCGGGGAGCTGTTTTTT

abundance: -
j_gene: TRBJ2-1
d_gene: TRBD2
v_gene: TRBV29-1
CDR3aa: CSVGGTSGRGEQFF
CDR3nt: TGCAGCGTTGGTGGGACTAGCGGGAGGGGTGAGCAGTTCTTC

abundance: many
j_gene: TRBJ2-2
d_gene: -
v_gene: TRBV10-3
CDR3aa: CAISERHGELFF
CDR3nt: TGTGCCATCAGTGAGAGACACGGGGAGCTGTTTTTT

abundance: -
j_gene: TRBJ2-7
d_gene: TRBD2
v_gene: TRBV27
CDR3aa: CASSLKGLTYEQYF
CDR3nt: TGTGCCAGCAGTTTAAAGGGACTAACCTACGAGCAGTACTTC

abundance: many
j_gene: TRBJ1-1
d_gene: -
v_gene: TRBV11-1
CDR3aa: CASSLGSYTEAFF
CDR3nt: TGTGCCAGCAGCTTAGGAAGCTACACTGAAGCTTTCTTT